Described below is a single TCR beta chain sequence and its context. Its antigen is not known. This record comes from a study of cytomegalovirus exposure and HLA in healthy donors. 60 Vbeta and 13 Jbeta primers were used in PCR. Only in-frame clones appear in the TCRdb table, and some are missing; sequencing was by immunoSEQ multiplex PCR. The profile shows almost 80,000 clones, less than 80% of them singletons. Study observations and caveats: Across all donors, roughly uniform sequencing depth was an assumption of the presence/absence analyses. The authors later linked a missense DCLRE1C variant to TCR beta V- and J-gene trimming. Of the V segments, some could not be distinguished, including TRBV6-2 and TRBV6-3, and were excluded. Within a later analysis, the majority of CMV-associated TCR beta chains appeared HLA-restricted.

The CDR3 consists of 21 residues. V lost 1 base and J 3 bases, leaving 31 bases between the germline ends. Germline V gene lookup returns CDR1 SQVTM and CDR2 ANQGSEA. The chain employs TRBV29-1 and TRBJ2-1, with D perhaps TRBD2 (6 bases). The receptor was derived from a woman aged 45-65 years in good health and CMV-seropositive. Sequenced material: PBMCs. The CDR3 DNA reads TGCAGCGTTGAAGGAGTAACGGGGGTAAGGGAAAGGGTGCCTGACTACAATGAGCAGTTCTTC. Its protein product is CSVEGVTGVRERVPDYNEQFF.